The next 6 T cell receptor beta chains were all read from a single sample in a study of radiotherapy plus CTLA-4 blockade in lung cancer. Assay: immunoSEQ multiplex PCR; the TCRdb copy retains only in-frame clones and omits some. In the table there are more than 90,000 clones, around 75% of which are singletons. The source was peripheral blood, collected from a patient treated with radiotherapy plus ipilimumab. The receptors derive from a human donor with non-small cell lung cancer who had a partial response to radiotherapy plus ipilimumab.

This clone was detected once. The rearrangement links TRBV5-6 to TRBJ2-7, with 7 positions matching TRBD1. CDR1 and CDR2 (germline): SGHDT, YYEEEE. This CDR3 is built from 15 residues. The J segment lost 3 bases and the V segment lost 1 base, leaving 7 bases of the junction unmatched. CDR3 region: CASSLLRQGGYEQYF. The CDR3 DNA is TGTGCCAGCAGCTTGTTGAGACAGGGTGGCTACGAGCAGTACTTC.

This clone is judged medium-sized. The V call is TRBV27, the J call TRBJ2-7, with 12 positions matching TRBD2. Germline CDR1 MNHEY, CDR2 SMNVEV (reference sequence). After removal of 5 bases from V and 2 bases from J, the junction contained 16 bases not matched to a gene. This CDR3 is built from 19 residues. CDR3 in DNA: TGTGCCAGCAGTCCCCACCCCGGGACTAGCGGGCCCACCACCTACGAGCAGTACTTC. It encodes CASSPHPGTSGPTTYEQYF.

The CDR3 reads CASSLRLGGGTDTQYF. CDR3 coding DNA: TGTGCCAGCAGCTTAAGACTAGGGGGAGGGACAGATACGCAGTATTTT. This sequence joins TRBV7-2 and TRBJ2-3; D might be TRBD2 (7 bases). The CDR3 extends over 16 amino acids. Germline values: CDR1 SGHTA, CDR2 FQGNSA. Trimming stripped 2 bases from V and 3 bases from J, with 15 bases between.

The chain uses TRBV7-2 and TRBJ2-1; 9 bases match TRBD1. Trimming took 5 bases from V and 6 from J; bases not matched to a gene: 11. Germline CDR1 and CDR2: SGHTA and FQGNSA. The CDR3 spans 16 residues. The CDR3 nucleotides read TGTGCCAGCAGCCGTTCCGCGGGACAGGGCGCCAATGAGCAGTTCTTC. Its translation is CASSRSAGQGANEQFF.

The V gene is TRBV11-3, the J gene TRBJ2-1; 7 nucleotides match TRBD2. Germline V CDR1 and CDR2: SGHNT, YENEEA. The V segment lost 3 bases and the J segment 8 bases; nucleotides outside the gene matches: 10. The CDR3 sequence is 15 residues long. In nucleotides, the CDR3 is TGTGCCAGCAGCTTTTTTGGAGCGGGAATTGATGAGCAGTTCTTC. Its protein product is CASSFFGAGIDEQFF.

The V and J genes are TRBV5-1 and TRBJ2-3, with D perhaps TRBD1 (6 bases). The CDR3 runs 15 residues. CDR1 and CDR2 from the germline V gene are SGHRS and YFSETQ. Trimming shortened V by 1 base and J by 4 bases, and 13 bases separated the two germline ends. This chain's CDR3 is CASSLTGLGADTQYF. The CDR3 region has the DNA TGCGCCAGCAGCTTGACAGGGCTCGGGGCAGATACGCAGTATTTT.